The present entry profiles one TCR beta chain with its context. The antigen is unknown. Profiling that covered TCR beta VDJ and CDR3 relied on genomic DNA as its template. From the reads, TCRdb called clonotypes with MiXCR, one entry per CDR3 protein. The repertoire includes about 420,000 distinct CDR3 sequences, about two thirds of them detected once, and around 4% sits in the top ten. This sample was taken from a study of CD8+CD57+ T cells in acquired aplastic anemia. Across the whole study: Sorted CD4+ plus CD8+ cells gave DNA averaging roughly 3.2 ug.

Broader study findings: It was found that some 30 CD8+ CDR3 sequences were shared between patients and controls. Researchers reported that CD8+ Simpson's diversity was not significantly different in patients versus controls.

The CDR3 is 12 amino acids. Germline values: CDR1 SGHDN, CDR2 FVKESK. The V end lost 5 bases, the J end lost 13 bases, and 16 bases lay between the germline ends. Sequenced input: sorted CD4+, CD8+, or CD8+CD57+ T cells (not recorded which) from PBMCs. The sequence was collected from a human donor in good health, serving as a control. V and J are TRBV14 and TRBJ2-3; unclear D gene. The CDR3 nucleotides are TGTGCCAGCAGCGAAGGTGGAAGGGCGGAGTATTTT. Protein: CASSEGGRAEYF. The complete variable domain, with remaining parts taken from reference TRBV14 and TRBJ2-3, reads EAGVTQFPSHSVIEKGQTVTLRCDPISGHDNLYWYRRVMGKEIKFLLHFVKESKQDESGMPNNRFLAERTGGTYSTLKVQPAELEDSGVYFCASSEGGRAEYFGPGTRLTVL.